This T cell receptor beta chain was recovered during a study of T-cell reconstitution after alpha-beta-depleted transplantation in children. Study-wide results and caveats: Most T-cell counts and diversity one year after the transplant came from T cells that were newly produced.

J was trimmed by 4 bases and V by 4 bases; bases with no gene match: 3. The CDR3 length is 14 residues. Per germline, CDR1 SGDLS and CDR2 YYNGEE. The TCRbeta library incorporated unique molecular identifiers. Each CDR3 protein gets one entry after TCRdb re-called the PCR reads with MiXCR. The data hold about 300,000 distinct CDR3 sequences, with just over 7.5% observed a single time. This clonotype has at least ten counts. Its antigen remains unidentified. The sample was peripheral blood, taken 360 days after TCRalphabeta/CD19-depleted stem cell transplant. The sequence was obtained from a female patient under 10 years old who had a stem cell transplant for Fanconi anemia, so the T cells may come from the graft donor. This chain links TRBV9 with TRBJ2-1; 9 nucleotides line up with TRBD1. The CDR3 nucleotides are TGTGCCAGCAGCCTGGGGACAGGGTACAATGAGCAGTTCTTC. Protein: CASSLGTGYNEQFF.